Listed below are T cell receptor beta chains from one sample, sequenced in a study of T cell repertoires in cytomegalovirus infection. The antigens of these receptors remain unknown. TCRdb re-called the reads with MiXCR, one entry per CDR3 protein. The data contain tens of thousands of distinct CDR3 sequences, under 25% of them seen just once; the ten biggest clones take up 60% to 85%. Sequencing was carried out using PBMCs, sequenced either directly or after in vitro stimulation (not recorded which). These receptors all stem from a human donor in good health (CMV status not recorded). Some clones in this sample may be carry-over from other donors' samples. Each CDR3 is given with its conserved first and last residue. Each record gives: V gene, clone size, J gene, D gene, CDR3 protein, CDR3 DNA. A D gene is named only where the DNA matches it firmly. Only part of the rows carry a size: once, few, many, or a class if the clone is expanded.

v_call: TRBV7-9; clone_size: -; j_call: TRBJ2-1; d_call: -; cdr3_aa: CASGGIQFF; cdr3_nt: TGTGCCAGCGGCGGGATCCAGTTCTTC
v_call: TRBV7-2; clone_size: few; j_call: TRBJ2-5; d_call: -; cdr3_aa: CASSLAGSLETQYF; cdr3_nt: TGTGCCAGCAGCTTAGCCGGGAGTCTGGAGACCCAGTACTTC
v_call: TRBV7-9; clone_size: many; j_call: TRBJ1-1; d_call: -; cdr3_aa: CASSFWGKNTEAFF; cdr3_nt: TGTGCCAGCAGCTTTTGGGGGAAGAACACTGAAGCTTTCTTT
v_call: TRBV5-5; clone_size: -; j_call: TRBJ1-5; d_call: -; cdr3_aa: CASSIQGHQPQHF; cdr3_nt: TGTGCCAGCAGCATACAGGGTCATCAGCCCCAGCATTTT
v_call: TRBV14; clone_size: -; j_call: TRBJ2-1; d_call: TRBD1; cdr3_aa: CASSQDQGGPYNEQFF; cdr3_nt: TGTGCCAGCAGCCAAGATCAAGGGGGCCCCTACAATGAGCAGTTCTTC
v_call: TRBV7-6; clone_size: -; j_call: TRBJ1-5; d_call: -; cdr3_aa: CASSPGVDRYQHF; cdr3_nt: TGTGCCAGCAGCCCGGGGGTAGACAGGTACCAGCATTTT
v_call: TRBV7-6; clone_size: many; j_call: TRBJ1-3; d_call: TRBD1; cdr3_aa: CASSQRQGPGNTIYF; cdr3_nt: TGTGCCAGCAGCCAAAGACAGGGGCCTGGAAACACCATATATTTT
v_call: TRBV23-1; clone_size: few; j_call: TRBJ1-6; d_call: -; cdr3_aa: CASPASRGLNSPLHF; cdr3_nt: TGCGCCAGCCCAGCATCCAGGGGCCTTAATTCACCCCTCCACTTT
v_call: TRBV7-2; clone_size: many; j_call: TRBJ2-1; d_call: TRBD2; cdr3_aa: CASSSGTSGTGSYNEQFF; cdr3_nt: TGTGCCAGCAGCTCCGGGACTAGCGGGACGGGGTCCTACAATGAGCAGTTCTTC
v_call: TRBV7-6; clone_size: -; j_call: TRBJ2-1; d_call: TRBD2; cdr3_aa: CASSLAPFSGANNEQFF; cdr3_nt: TGTGCCAGCAGCTTAGCCCCCTTTAGCGGGGCAAACAATGAGCAGTTCTTC
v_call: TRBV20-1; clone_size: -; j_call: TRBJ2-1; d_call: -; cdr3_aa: CSARERGSYNEQFF; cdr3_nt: TGCAGTGCTAGGGAAAGGGGCTCCTACAATGAGCAGTTCTTC
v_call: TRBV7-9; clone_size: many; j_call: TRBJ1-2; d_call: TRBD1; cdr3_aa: CASSRVTGYSYTF; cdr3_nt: TGTGCCAGCAGCCGAGTGACAGGGTATAGCTACACCTTC
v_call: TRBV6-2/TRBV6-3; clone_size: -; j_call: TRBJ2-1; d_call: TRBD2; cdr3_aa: CASSSPWEGYNEQFF; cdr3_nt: TGTGCCAGCAGTTCCCCATGGGAGGGATACAATGAGCAGTTCTTC
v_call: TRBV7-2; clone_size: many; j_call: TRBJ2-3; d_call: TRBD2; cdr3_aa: CASSPVGGRAADTQYF; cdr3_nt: TGTGCCAGCAGCCCGGTAGGCGGGAGAGCGGCAGATACGCAGTATTTT
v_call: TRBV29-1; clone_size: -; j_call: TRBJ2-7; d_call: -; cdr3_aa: CSVDKAGVGEQYF; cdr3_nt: TGCAGCGTTGATAAGGCAGGGGTTGGCGAGCAGTACTTC
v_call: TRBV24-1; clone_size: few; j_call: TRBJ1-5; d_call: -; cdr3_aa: CATSRGPSDQPQHF; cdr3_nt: TGTGCCACCAGTCGCGGGCCGTCCGATCAGCCCCAGCATTTT
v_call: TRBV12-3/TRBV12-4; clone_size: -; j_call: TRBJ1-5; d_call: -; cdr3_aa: CASSYRARGQPQHF; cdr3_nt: TGTGCCAGCAGTTATAGGGCCAGGGGTCAGCCCCAGCATTTT
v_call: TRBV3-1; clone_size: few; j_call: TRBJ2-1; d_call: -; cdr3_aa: CASSSLAGSSYNEQFF; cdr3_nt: TGTGCCAGCAGCTCCCTTGCGGGGAGCTCCTACAATGAGCAGTTCTTC
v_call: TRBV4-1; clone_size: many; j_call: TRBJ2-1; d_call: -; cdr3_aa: CASSQERATSSYNEQFF; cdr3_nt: TGCGCCAGCAGCCAAGAGAGAGCGACAAGCTCCTACAATGAGCAGTTCTTC
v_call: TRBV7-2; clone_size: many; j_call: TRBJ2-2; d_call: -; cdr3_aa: CASSPHVDRSGELFF; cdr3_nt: TGTGCCAGCAGCCCTCACGTGGATAGGTCCGGGGAGCTGTTTTTT
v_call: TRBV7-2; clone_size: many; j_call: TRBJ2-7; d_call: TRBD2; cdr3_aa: CASSTILAGWPYEQYF; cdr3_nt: TGTGCCAGCAGCACCATACTAGCGGGATGGCCCTACGAGCAGTACTTC
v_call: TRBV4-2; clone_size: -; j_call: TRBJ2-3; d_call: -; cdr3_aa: CASSQEWRAPDTQYF; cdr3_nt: TGTGCCAGCAGCCAAGAGTGGCGGGCCCCAGATACGCAGTATTTT
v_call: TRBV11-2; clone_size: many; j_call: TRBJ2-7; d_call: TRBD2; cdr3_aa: CASSLRLAGGAYEQYF; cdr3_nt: TGTGCCAGCAGCTTGCGGCTAGCGGGAGGGGCCTACGAGCAGTACTTC
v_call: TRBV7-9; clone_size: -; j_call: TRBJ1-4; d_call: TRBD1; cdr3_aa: CASSLSLTGGGEKLFF; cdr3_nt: TGTGCCAGCAGCCTGAGCCTGACAGGGGGCGGTGAAAAACTGTTTTTT
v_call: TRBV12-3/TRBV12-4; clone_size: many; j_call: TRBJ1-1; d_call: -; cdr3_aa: CASSLWQPNTEAFF; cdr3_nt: TGTGCCAGCAGCTTGTGGCAGCCGAACACTGAAGCTTTCTTT
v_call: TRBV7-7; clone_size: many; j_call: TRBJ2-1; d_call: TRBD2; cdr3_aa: CASSPLAGATRGEQFF; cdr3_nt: TGTGCCAGCAGCCCACTAGCGGGAGCCACGAGGGGTGAGCAGTTCTTC
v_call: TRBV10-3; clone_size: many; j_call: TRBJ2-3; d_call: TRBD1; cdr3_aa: CATKLDRGSTDTQYF; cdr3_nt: TGTGCCACCAAGTTGGACAGGGGCAGCACAGATACGCAGTATTTT
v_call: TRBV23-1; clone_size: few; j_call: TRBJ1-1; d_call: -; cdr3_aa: CASSQMGGKDTEAFF; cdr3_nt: TGCGCCAGCAGTCAAATGGGGGGGAAGGACACTGAAGCTTTCTTT
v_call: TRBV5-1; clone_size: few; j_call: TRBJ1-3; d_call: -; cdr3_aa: CASSWLGTPGPGNTIYF; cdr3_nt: TGCGCCAGCAGCTGGCTGGGGACCCCCGGCCCTGGAAACACCATATATTTT
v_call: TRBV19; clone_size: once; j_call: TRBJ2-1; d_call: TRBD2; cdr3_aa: CASSIDLASGSLEQFF; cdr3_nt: TGTGCCAGTAGTATAGATCTGGCTAGCGGGAGTTTGGAGCAGTTCTTC
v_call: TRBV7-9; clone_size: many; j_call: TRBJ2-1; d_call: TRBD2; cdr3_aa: CASSLGLAGDEQFF; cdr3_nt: TGTGCCAGCAGCTTAGGACTAGCGGGAGACGAGCAGTTCTTC
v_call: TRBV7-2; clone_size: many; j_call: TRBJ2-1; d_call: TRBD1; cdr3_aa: CASSLQGAVYNEQFF; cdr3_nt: TGTGCCAGCAGCCTACAGGGGGCGGTTTACAATGAGCAGTTCTTC
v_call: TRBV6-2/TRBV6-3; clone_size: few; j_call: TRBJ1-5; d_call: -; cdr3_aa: CASSRQGGQPQHF; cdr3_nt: TGTGCCAGCAGCCGGCAGGGAGGACAGCCCCAGCATTTT
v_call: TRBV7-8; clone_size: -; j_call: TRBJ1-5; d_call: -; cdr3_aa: CASSSDRSNQPQHF; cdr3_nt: TGTGCCAGCAGCTCGGATCGAAGCAATCAGCCCCAGCATTTT
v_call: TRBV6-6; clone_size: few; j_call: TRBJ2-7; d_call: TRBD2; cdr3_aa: CASSYVREGEQYF; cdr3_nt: TGTGCCAGCAGTTACGTCAGGGAGGGGGAGCAGTACTTC
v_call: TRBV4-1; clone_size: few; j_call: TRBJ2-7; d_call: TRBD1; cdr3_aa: CASSPKDRVYEQYF; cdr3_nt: TGCGCCAGCAGCCCGAAAGACAGGGTGTACGAGCAGTACTTC
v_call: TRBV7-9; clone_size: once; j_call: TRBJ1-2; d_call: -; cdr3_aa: CASSPGGETF; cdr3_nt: TGTGCCAGCAGCCCCGGTGGCGAAACCTTC
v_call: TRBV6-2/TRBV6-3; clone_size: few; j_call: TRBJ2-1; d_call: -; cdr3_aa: CASSYGQRQEQFF; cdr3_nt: TGTGCCAGCAGTTACGGGCAACGGCAAGAGCAGTTCTTC
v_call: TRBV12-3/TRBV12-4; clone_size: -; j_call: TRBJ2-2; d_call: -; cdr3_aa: CASSPQSTGELVF; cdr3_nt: TGTGCCAGCAGCCCTCAAAGCACCGGGGAGCTGGTTTTT
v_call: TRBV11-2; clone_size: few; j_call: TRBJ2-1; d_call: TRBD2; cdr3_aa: CASSLGLAGGAYNEQFF; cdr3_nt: TGTGCCAGCAGCTTGGGACTAGCGGGAGGCGCCTACAATGAGCAGTTCTTC
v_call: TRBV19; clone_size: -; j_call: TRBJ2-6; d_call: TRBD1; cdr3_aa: CASSIGTGLSGANVLTF; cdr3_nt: TGTGCCAGTAGTATAGGGACAGGCCTCTCTGGGGCCAACGTCCTGACTTTC